One sample yielded the 28 T cell receptor beta chains listed below, sequenced in a study of T cells in Graves' hyperthyroidism and ophthalmopathy. Researchers amplified the TCR beta CDR3 regions from RNA transcripts. A set of HTBI primers served as the primers for a first-round RT-PCR of the TCR CDR3. TCRdb analysed the multiplex PCR reads with MiXCR anew, one entry per CDR3 protein. Of approximately 400,000 distinct CDR3 sequences listed, about 15% are singletons. The specimen sequenced was blood. These receptors came from a woman between 55 and 75 years old with Graves' hyperthyroidism.

This clonotype was detected many times. The chain uses TRBV3-1 and TRBJ2-3, with D maybe TRBD2 (6 bases). The CDR3 runs 13 residues. CDR1 and CDR2 from the germline V gene are LGHDT and YNNKEL (reference sequence). V lost 7 bases to trimming and J lost 2 bases, with 10 bases between them. Here the CDR3 reads CASIGGNTDTQYF. The CDR3 DNA reads TGTGCCAGCATTGGCGGGAACACAGATACGCAGTATTTT.

This clonotype was observed many times. This chain uses TRBV7-8 with TRBJ2-1; D not certain. Trimming removed 1 base from V and 0 bases from J, with 13 bases in between. This CDR3 is 17 amino acids long. In germline, CDR1 is SGHVS, CDR2 FQNEAQ. The CDR3: CASSLGGPFSSYNEQFF. The CDR3 DNA sequence: TGTGCCAGCAGCTTAGGAGGTCCCTTTAGCTCCTACAATGAGCAGTTCTTC.

This clonotype was observed at least ten times. The chain uses TRBV2 and TRBJ1-1; D may be TRBD1 (5 bases). Germline-derived CDR1 and CDR2 are SNHLY and FYNNEI. This CDR3 is 16 amino acids long. Trimming removed 2 bases from V and 3 bases from J, with 16 bases in between. The CDR3 DNA reads as TGTGCCAGCAGTGAACGGAAAGAGGGGCGCTACACTGAAGCTTTCTTT. Translating gives CASSERKEGRYTEAFF.

The V and J genes are TRBV4-1 and TRBJ2-7; D assignment may be TRBD1 or TRBD2 (5 bases each). The germline V and J ends were trimmed by 0 bases and 2 bases, with 14 bases remaining between them. The CDR3 has 16 amino acids. Germline assignment: CDR1 MGHRA and CDR2 YSYEKL. The CDR3 DNA reads TGCGCCAGCAGCCAAGAGTTCCGGGACGCCACCTACGAGCAGTACTTC. Protein: CASSQEFRDATYEQYF.

On this clonotype itself: A much larger clone differs from this one at a single base, so this may be a read error. CDR3 sequence reads: CASLGQGADNEQFF. CDR3 DNA sequence: TGTGCCAGCCTGGGACAGGGGGCAGACAATGAGCAGTTCTTC. The chain couples TRBV18 to TRBJ2-1; the match to TRBD1 covers 12 bases. V lost 8 bases to trimming and J lost 5 bases; unmatched junction nucleotides: 4. Germline V gene sequence: CDR1 KGHSH, CDR2 LQKENI. This CDR3 spans 14 amino acids.

This clonotype was counted many times. V and J are TRBV18 and TRBJ1-5; D not certain. V shed 1 base and J shed 11 bases, with 18 bases lying between them. This CDR3 is built from 15 residues. Germline V lookup: CDR1 KGHSH, CDR2 LQKENI. The CDR3 region is CASSPLPTSLVAQHF. CDR3 coding DNA: TGTGCCAGCTCACCACTCCCCACCAGTCTGGTAGCCCAGCATTTT.

This chain connects TRBV6-1 to TRBJ1-1, with D possibly matching TRBD1 (5 bases). Germline lookup yields CDR1 MNHNS and CDR2 SASEGT. Between the trimmed V and J ends, which lost 7 bases and 9 bases, there was a span of 18 bases. The CDR3 is 13 amino acids. CDR3: CASTILDGGKAFF. In DNA, the CDR3 is TGTGCCAGCACGATCCTAGACGGGGGAAAAGCTTTCTTT.

This clonotype appeared once. The rearrangement links TRBV30 to TRBJ1-6; 7 bases match TRBD1. The J segment lost 5 bases and the V segment lost 1 base, leaving 5 bases of the junction unmatched. The CDR3 length is 15 residues. The germline gives CDR1 GTSNPN, CDR2 SVGIG (reference sequence). The CDR3 reads CAWSGQGFDNSPLHF. The CDR3 nucleotides read TGTGCCTGGAGTGGACAGGGTTTTGATAATTCACCCCTCCACTTT.

The J gene is TRBJ1-1, the V gene TRBV6-1, with 9 bases matching TRBD1. The CDR3 has 17 amino acids. Germline trimming cut 5 bases from V and 0 bases from J; bases unmatched to any gene: 10. Germline V gene lookup returns CDR1 MNHNS and CDR2 SASEGT. The CDR3 is CASSFPPGQGLNTEAFF. The CDR3 DNA reads as TGTGCCAGCAGTTTTCCCCCGGGACAGGGTTTGAACACTGAAGCTTTCTTT.

This clonotype has ten or more counts. Written as DNA, the CDR3 is TGCAGCGTTGAAGATCGGCCCCACGAGCAGTACTTC. The encoded protein is CSVEDRPHEQYF. This chain connects TRBV29-1 to TRBJ2-7; D remains ambiguous. The CDR3 runs 12 residues. Germline lookup yields CDR1 SQVTM and CDR2 ANQGSEA. Trimming left V 0 bases short and J 5 bases short, with 8 bases between.

As to this clonotype: A much larger clone is a single base away; this may be a read error. The V and J genes are TRBV7-9 and TRBJ2-7; 7 bases fit TRBD1. Trimming at V came to 1 base and at J to 2 bases, leaving 11 bases not matched to a gene. CDR3 length: 17 residues. Germline V gives CDR1 SEHNR, CDR2 FQNEAQ (reference sequence). The CDR3 DNA follows: TGTGCCAGCAGCTTAGGTACTGCCGGGACAGAACCCTACGAGCAGTACTTC. This translates into CASSLGTAGTEPYEQYF.

The table lists this clonotype with a few counts. The rearrangement joins TRBV6-1 to TRBJ2-4, with D perhaps matching TRBD2 (6 bases). Trimming left V 4 bases short and J 0 bases short, with 16 bases between. The CDR3 length is 17 residues. Germline CDR1 MNHNS, CDR2 SASEGT. Here the CDR3 DNA reads TGTGCCAGCAGTGTACGGGCGGGGAGTGTAGCCAAAAACATTCAGTACTTC. Translation: CASSVRAGSVAKNIQYF.

Ten or more counts support this clonotype. The V and J genes are TRBV6-1 and TRBJ2-7, with no clear D. The V gene lost 8 bases and the J gene lost 0 bases, with 11 bases spanning the gap. CDR3 length: 13 amino acids. Germline V gene lookup returns CDR1 MNHNS and CDR2 SASEGT. Here the CDR3 reads CASFSTNSYEQYF. Here the CDR3 DNA reads TGTGCCAGCTTTAGTACTAACTCCTACGAGCAGTACTTC.

This clonotype was seen repeatedly, ten times or more. The chain carries TRBV10-1 and TRBJ1-1; TRBD1 might be the D (5 bases). V dropped 4 bases and J dropped 7 bases, with 13 bases sitting between them. The CDR3 covers 13 residues. CDR1 and CDR2 (germline): WNHNN, SYGVQD (reference sequence). CDR3 region: CASSGAGTDEAFF. CDR3 nucleotide sequence: TGCGCCAGCAGTGGAGCGGGGACGGATGAAGCTTTCTTT.

In this sample, this clonotype turned up many times. This chain joins TRBV3-1 and TRBJ1-2, with TRBD1 matching over 12 bases. This CDR3 has 15 residues. V was pared by 4 bases and J by 5 bases, with 5 bases of the junction left unmatched. The germline gives CDR1 LGHDT, CDR2 YNNKEL (reference sequence). The CDR3 nucleotides are TGTGCCAGCAGCCCAGGGACAGGGGGCGCATATGGCTACACCTTC. It codes for CASSPGTGGAYGYTF. The full variable domain, in which reference TRBV3-1 and TRBJ1-2 provide the parts outside the CDR3, is DTAVSQTPKYLVTQMGNDKSIKCEQNLGHDTMYWYKQDSKKFLKIMFSYNNKELIINETVPNRFSPKSPDKAHLNLHINSLELGDSAVYFCASSPGTGGAYGYTFGSGTRLTVV.

V and J are TRBV28 and TRBJ2-7; D assignment may be TRBD1 or TRBD2 (6 bases each). The CDR3 is 16 residues long. Germline V CDR1 and CDR2: MDHEN, SYDVKM. V gave up 2 bases and J gave up 1 base, with 15 bases separating them. CDR3 loop: CASSLPVGAGSYEQYF. CDR3 coding DNA: TGTGCCAGCAGTTTACCGGTGGGGGCGGGGTCCTACGAGCAGTACTTC.

This clonotype was found many times. The gene calls are TRBV20-1 and TRBJ1-2; possible D gene TRBD1, 6 bases. Trimming left V 0 bases short and J 6 bases short, with 17 bases between. The CDR3 has 15 amino acids. CDR1 and CDR2 from the germline V gene are DFQATT and SNEGSKA (reference sequence). The DNA of the CDR3 is TGCAGTGCTAGAGACCCACAGGGAGAAGGAGATGGCTACACCTTC. Translating it yields CSARDPQGEGDGYTF.

The CDR3 nucleotides read TGTGCCAGCAGCCAAGCAACAGAGATCTATGGCTACACCTTC. Residues: CASSQATEIYGYTF. The chain uses TRBV3-1 and TRBJ1-2; D unclear. V lost 1 base and J lost 4, with 10 bases in between. Per the germline V gene, CDR1 is LGHDT and CDR2 is YNNKEL (reference sequence). The length of the CDR3 is 14 residues.

This clonotype has ten or more counts. Compared with germline, one end of the junction differs, possibly owing to a read error. The chain joins TRBV5-1 to TRBJ1-1; D gene ambiguous. Germline CDR1 SGHRS, CDR2 YFSETQ. The CDR3 is 13 residues long. The CDR3, as DNA: TGTGCCAGCAGTCGCGGCATGAACACTGAAGCTTTCTTT. Translated, it gives CASSRGMNTEAFF.

Ten or more counts support this clonotype. This chain connects TRBV27 to TRBJ2-5; 10 nucleotides match TRBD2. The CDR3 is 15 residues long. The V gene's germline CDR1 is MNHEY and CDR2 SMNVEV (reference sequence). Trimming took 7 bases from V and 5 from J; bases not matched to a gene: 10. The CDR3 DNA sequence: TGTGCCAGCACCGAGAGACTAGCGGGCGGGGAGACCCAGTACTTC. Translating gives CASTERLAGGETQYF.

This clonotype occurred many times. The V call is TRBV20-1, the J call TRBJ1-4; TRBD1 aligns across 8 bases. J was trimmed by 0 bases and V by 4 bases; bases with no gene match: 4. Germline values: CDR1 DFQATT, CDR2 SNEGSKA (reference sequence). The length of the CDR3 is 15 residues. The CDR3 DNA sequence: TGCAGTGCTACAGGGGGCACAGCAACTAATGAAAAACTGTTTTTT. This codes for CSATGGTATNEKLFF.

This clonotype showed up many times. The junction and the germline gene differ at one end; a read error may be behind it. This chain joins TRBV12-3 or TRBV12-4 and TRBJ2-3, with a tentative D call TRBD2 (6 bases). The CDR3 is made up of 15 amino acids. CDR3 protein: CASAPQEGSTNTQYF. The CDR3 nucleotides are TGTGCCAGCGCCCCCCAGGAGGGGAGCACAAATACGCAGTATTTT.

This clonotype was counted ten times or more. The rearrangement joins TRBV2 to TRBJ2-1; 12 bases are a match to TRBD2. The germline gives CDR1 SNHLY, CDR2 FYNNEI. The junction had 5 bases not matched to a gene; V was cut back by 6 bases and J by 8 bases. The CDR3 spans 14 residues. Written as DNA, the CDR3 is TGTGCCAGCAGATGGGGACTAGCGGGTGATGAGCAGTTCTTC. Its translation is CASRWGLAGDEQFF.

This clonotype has a count of ten or more. The V and J genes are TRBV2 and TRBJ1-2; D is possibly TRBD1 (5 bases). Trimming took 2 bases from V and 2 from J, leaving 12 bases between them. The CDR3 is made up of 15 amino acids. Looked up from germline, CDR1 is SNHLY and CDR2 is FYNNEI. The CDR3 coding sequence is TGTGCCAGCAGTGAAAGGTTACAGGAAAACTATGGCTACACCTTC. Protein product: CASSERLQENYGYTF.

The chain uses TRBV25-1 and TRBJ1-1; D remains unclear. Trimming stripped 2 bases from V and 5 bases from J, with 15 bases between. CDR3 length: 15 amino acids. The germline CDR1 and CDR2 sequences are MGHDK and SYGVNS. The CDR3 loop is CASSERLGSRTEAFF. The CDR3 coding sequence is TGTGCCAGCAGTGAACGCTTAGGGAGTAGGACTGAAGCTTTCTTT.

The V call is TRBV7-9, the J call TRBJ2-2, with D possibly called TRBD1 or TRBD2 (5 bases each). The CDR3 spans 15 residues. With 3 bases removed from V and 4 bases from J, the gap between germline ends came to 12 bases. The germline gives CDR1 SEHNR, CDR2 FQNEAQ (reference sequence). The CDR3 here is CASSLLAGTTGELFF. The DNA for the CDR3 is TGTGCCAGCAGCTTGCTGGCAGGGACCACCGGGGAGCTGTTTTTT. The full variable domain, rest sourced from reference TRBV7-9 and TRBJ2-2, is DTGVSQNPRHKITKRGQNVTFRCDPISEHNRLYWYRQTLGQGPEFLTYFQNEAQLEKSRLLSDRFSAERPKGSFSTLEIQRTEQGDSAMYLCASSLLAGTTGELFFGEGSRLTVL.

This clonotype appeared a few times. The V call is TRBV6-1, the J call TRBJ1-3, with a weak D call TRBD1 (6 bases). This CDR3 contains 15 residues. With 5 bases removed from V and 0 bases from J, the gap between germline ends came to 11 bases. Germline values: CDR1 MNHNS, CDR2 SASEGT. DNA for the CDR3: TGTGCCAGCAGTCTGGGACATTTCTCTGGAAACACCATATATTTT. Translation: CASSLGHFSGNTIYF.

This clonotype was seen a handful of times. The rearrangement links TRBV6-1 to TRBJ1-1, with D possibly being TRBD1 (5 bases). V dropped 9 bases and J dropped 1 base, with 12 bases sitting between them. Germline V gives CDR1 MNHNS, CDR2 SASEGT. The CDR3 length is 13 residues. The CDR3 DNA reads TGTGCCAGTATAGACAGTGCGAACACTGAAGCTTTCTTT. Translating it yields CASIDSANTEAFF.